The sequence of this T cell receptor (beta chain) was determined in a study of human T cells and chemical hapten exposure (dated by TCRdb to the early 2020s). For the wider study: For sensitization, 2% DPC in acetone was applied to a roughly 2 cm by roughly 2 cm area of upper inner arm skin. Most of the patients in the cohort were female, and the cohort covered alopecia areata with under or over 50% scalp involvement, alopecia totalis and alopecia universalis. For TCR sequencing, blood came from 25 to 35 alopecia patients at anywhere from one to four time points (pre-sensitization, 2, 6 and 24 weeks). Libraries were pooled for sequencing, and variation in per-sample TCR yields was attributed mainly to small differences in library volumes within the pool. Throughout the roughly 24-week study period, patients were also given weekly therapeutic DPC doses on the scalp. Blood samples were taken from patients before sensitization (week 0) and at 2, 6 and about 24 weeks after DPC sensitization. Patch testing was performed on the upper back with Finn chambers containing 0.01% DPC, and the patch tests were scored after 6 days according to International Contact Dermatitis Research Group standards. The study tracked peripheral blood TCR repertoire changes in vivo during primary and secondary sensitization to the hapten diphenylcyclopropenone (DPC) in alopecia patients.

There are 15 amino acids in the CDR3, from cysteine to phenylalanine inclusive. Just the 45-base CDR3 DNA is kept, in frame starting at base 1. The germline V gene (reference sequence) yields MNHNY for CDR1 and SVGAGI for CDR2. V drops 6 bases and J drops 1 base, leaving 10 bases in between. The time point tag for this specimen amounts to: patch test 1, 2 weeks after DPC sensitization. The sample's treatment or condition label, in plain terms: therapeutic diphenylcyclopropenone sensitization with weekly scalp DPC. At every patch-test visit, the blood draw took place before the patch test was put on. Patients were considered eligible if aged 18 to 70, diagnosed with alopecia and deemed suitable for DPC therapy, and patients were excluded if pregnant. Total RNA was extracted from unfractionated whole blood collected in Tempus Blood RNA tubes. This clonotype came up many times. Its cognate antigen has yet to be identified. Base qualities are not at hand, and no much larger clone is one base apart.

The study at large found these results: The number of PT1 expanded TCRs positively correlated with patch test score, significant at thresholds 8, 16 and 32 but not 4. Repeated subsampling changed both the strength of the expansion versus patch-test correlation and the threshold at which the correlation became significant. Expanded TCRs formed significantly more large CDR3 similarity clusters than pre-sensitization or healthy control sets, consistent with antigen-driven responses. DPC sensitization did not change the number of TCRs with a frequency above 1 in 1000, and there was no evidence of changes in global repertoire structure. Alopecia, a presumed autoimmune disease, was present in all patients, so the immune response of the patients might differ from that of healthy individuals.

The method behind the library was RACE. The sequencing machine was a NextSeq 500. Library preparation attached unique molecular identifiers to individual cDNA molecules for quantitative, reproducible TCR counting. For every blood RNA sample, sequencing covered both the TCR alpha and TCR beta chains. Regarding the original processing steps: Samples had a median of about 96,000 TCRs, with a range from about 23,224 to 690,600. The Decombinator software suite was used to annotate V, J and CDR3 in the TCR reads. For PS versus PT1 abundance plots, all samples were subsampled to the same number of TCRs (28,000). TCRs were defined as expanded if absent before sensitization and observed at least eight times at the 2-week time point. The public reads were quality trimmed at Q25 with fastp and then assembled into clones with MiXCR by TCRdb, keeping productive beta chains. Merged by CDR3 protein, the rows form single entries marked with the most common genes and DNA. Here the V and J calls rest on TCRdb's processing, not on the authors' analysis. The sample profile shows about 100,000 distinct CDR3 sequences; 11% of them were found once. The ten biggest clones cover 3% to 4.5% of the sample.

The sample consisted of whole blood, taken in connection with sensitization to the hapten diphenylcyclopropenone (DPC). This clonotype was obtained from a woman aged 40 to 50 with alopecia areata. Some clones in this sample may be carry-over from other donors' samples. Here the chain combines TRBV6-6 and TRBJ2-6, with the identity of the D gene unclear. The CDR3 loop reads CASSRDRSGANVLTF. The bases read TGTGCCAGCAGCAGAGACCGGTCTGGGGCCAACGTCCTGACTTTC.